This TCR beta chain was sequenced for a study of long-term antiretroviral therapy in people with HIV. Concerning this clone itself: Its antigen is not identified.

In germline, CDR1 is LGHNA, CDR2 YSLEER. This CDR3 comprises 15 residues. Trimming pared 0 bases from V and 0 bases from J, leaving 6 bases between. Samples were assayed with immunoSEQ v3.0 at survey level. The table came from immunoSEQ multiplex PCR; TCRdb's copy has only in-frame clones and leaves some out. In the table there are about 25,000 clones, around nine tenths of which are singletons. Study conclusions and caveats: Dominance of pre-ART expanded clones persisted, fluctuating and often declining after ART.

This TCR derives from a man under 40 with HIV. The sequencing used unsorted PBMCs, collected approximately 4.5 years after starting antiretroviral therapy. The rearrangement links TRBV4-3 to TRBJ1-3; D not resolved. This CDR3 is CASSQDWDSGNTIYF. CDR3 coding DNA: TGCGCCAGCAGCCAAGATTGGGACTCTGGAAACACCATATATTTT.